Listed here are 30 T cell receptor beta chains from one sample, sequenced in a study of CD8 T cells in Susac syndrome. RNA totalling about 0.5 to 1 ug underwent reverse transcription with random hexamers. TCRdb reanalysed the immunoSEQ multiplex PCR reads using MiXCR and keeps one entry per CDR3 protein. Seen here are 160,000 or so distinct CDR3 sequences, approximately 95% observed once, and the top ten hold 0.075% to 0.095%. The sample consisted of CD4+ T cells from PBMCs. The receptors stem from a human donor with multiple sclerosis.

The CDR3 sequence is CASSYSGQGSYEQYF. CDR3 sequence (DNA): TGTGCCAGCAGTTACTCGGGACAGGGTTCCTACGAGCAGTACTTC. J is TRBJ2-7 and V is TRBV6-5; 9 nucleotides match TRBD1. Looked up from germline, CDR1 is MNHEY and CDR2 is SVGAGI. CDR3 size: 15 residues. Trimming took 0 bases from V and 1 from J; bases not matched to a gene: 1.

This clonotype was observed once. This sequence joins TRBV2 and TRBJ2-2, with TRBD2 as a possible D gene (5 bases). Per the germline V gene, CDR1 is SNHLY and CDR2 is FYNNEI. With 6 bases removed from V and 6 bases from J, the gap between germline ends came to 8 bases. The CDR3 runs 12 residues. CDR3 in DNA: TGTGCCAGCAGGCAGGAGGCCGGGGAGCTGTTTTTT. Its translation: CASRQEAGELFF.

The chain employs TRBV5-1 and TRBJ1-3, with unresolved D. The CDR3 extends over 14 amino acids. The germline V and J ends were trimmed by 4 bases and 3 bases, with 11 bases remaining between them. In germline, CDR1 is SGHRS, CDR2 YFSETQ. CDR3 in DNA: TGCGCCAGCAGCCCGAGAACTGATGGAAACACCATATATTTT. It translates to CASSPRTDGNTIYF.

The V call is TRBV18, the J call TRBJ1-1; D is uncertain. From germline, CDR1 is KGHSH and CDR2 LQKENI. The CDR3 has 16 residues. The V end was cut by 6 bases, the J end by 1 base, with 18 bases between. The CDR3, as DNA: TGTGCCAGCTCCTCAACGGTGGAACAGCGGAACACTGAAGCTTTCTTT. Encoded protein: CASSSTVEQRNTEAFF. Full variable domain (missing parts from reference TRBV18 and TRBJ1-1): NAGVMQNPRHLVRRRGQEARLRCSPMKGHSHVYWYRQLPEEGLKFMVYLQKENIIDESGMPKERFSAEFPKEGPSILRIQQVVRGDSAAYFCASSSTVEQRNTEAFFGQGTRLTVV.

This clonotype has just a few counts. V and J are TRBV12-3 or TRBV12-4 and TRBJ2-7; tentatively, D is TRBD1 (8 bases). The CDR3 length is 15 residues. Trimming cost V 3 bases and J 2 bases, with 14 bases left between them. The CDR3 region is CASSFRTGGAYEQYF. CDR3 DNA sequence: TGTGCCAGCAGTTTTCGAACAGGGGGGGCCTACGAGCAGTACTTC.

V gene TRBV5-1 combines with J gene TRBJ1-4; D may be TRBD1 (5 bases). With 3 bases removed from V and 7 bases from J, the gap between germline ends came to 16 bases. Germline assignment: CDR1 SGHRS and CDR2 YFSETQ. The CDR3 is 15 residues long. In DNA form, the CDR3 reads TGCGCCAGCAGCTCGGGGACGGGTGGGATTGAAAAACTGTTTTTT. Amino acid sequence: CASSSGTGGIEKLFF.

The chain recombines TRBV7-9 with TRBJ1-2; TRBD1 is a possible D gene (6 bases). Deletions cut 1 base from V and 5 bases from J, with 11 bases between. CDR1 and CDR2 from the germline V gene are SEHNR and FQNEAQ (reference sequence). The length of the CDR3 is 14 residues. The CDR3 spells CASSLDQGFYGYTF. CDR3 coding DNA: TGTGCCAGCAGCTTAGACCAGGGGTTTTATGGCTACACCTTC.

J is TRBJ2-1 and V is TRBV7-9, with D possibly being TRBD1 (7 bases). The V gene lost 8 bases and the J gene lost 6 bases, with 17 bases spanning the gap. CDR1 is SEHNR, CDR2 FQNEAQ, per germline (reference sequence). The CDR3 has 14 residues. Written as DNA, the CDR3 is TGTGCCAGCGGAGGGGGCGCCTATAGCAATGAGCAGTTCTTC. Translated, it gives CASGGGAYSNEQFF.

The rearrangement joins TRBV2 to TRBJ2-5, with a weak D call TRBD2 (5 bases). The CDR3 has 14 amino acids. CDR1 SNHLY and CDR2 FYNNEI come from the germline V gene. Between the trimmed V and J ends, which lost 2 bases and 3 bases, there was a span of 10 bases. CDR3: CASSEWVGKETQYF. Written as DNA, the CDR3 is TGTGCCAGCAGTGAATGGGTCGGGAAAGAGACCCAGTACTTC.

The chain recombines TRBV7-9 with TRBJ2-1; 13 positions agree with TRBD2. J lost 6 bases, V lost 5 bases, and 7 bases had no gene match. The CDR3 spans 16 residues. The germline CDR1 and CDR2 sequences are SEHNR and FQNEAQ (reference sequence). DNA for the CDR3: TGTGCCAGCAGCCCTGGACTAGCGGGAGCTGTCAATGAGCAGTTCTTC. This gives the protein CASSPGLAGAVNEQFF.

This clonotype was observed a single time. This rearrangement joins TRBV15 to TRBJ1-2; D not resolved. CDR3 length equals 13 residues. CDR1 is LNHNV, CDR2 YYDKDF, per germline (reference sequence). V was pared by 1 base and J by 7 bases, with 10 bases between. As DNA, the CDR3 is TGTGCCACCAGCAGAGGGGAGCTCGTTGGCTACACCTTC. Translated, it gives CATSRGELVGYTF.

This clonotype showed up just once. This rearrangement joins TRBV13 to TRBJ1-1; 8 bases line up with TRBD1. The CDR3 runs 15 residues. The V and J ends lost 5 bases and 2 bases, in that order; junction bases with no gene match: 7. The V gene's germline CDR1 is PRHDT and CDR2 FYEKMQ (reference sequence). The CDR3 is CASSRSGTGNTEAFF. In DNA, the CDR3 is TGTGCCAGCAGCCGCAGCGGGACAGGAAACACTGAAGCTTTCTTT.

This chain connects TRBV2 to TRBJ2-1; unclear D gene. The V end lost 1 base, the J end lost 0 bases, and 7 bases lay between the germline ends. The CDR3 consists of 15 residues. Per germline, CDR1 SNHLY and CDR2 FYNNEI. For the CDR3, the DNA is TGTGCCAGCAGTGAAGGTGGTCTCTCCTACAATGAGCAGTTCTTC. Protein product: CASSEGGLSYNEQFF. The full variable domain, completed using reference TRBV2 and TRBJ2-1, is EPEVTQTPSHQVTQMGQEVILRCVPISNHLYFYWYRQILGQKVEFLVSFYNNEISEKSEIFDDQFSVERPDGSNFTLKIRSTKLEDSAMYFCASSEGGLSYNEQFFGPGTRLTVL.

The chain recombines TRBV3-1 with TRBJ1-1; no definite D call. Germline CDR1 and CDR2: LGHDT and YNNKEL (reference sequence). CDR3 length equals 13 residues. V was clipped by 4 bases and J by 3 bases, with 9 bases between them. DNA of the CDR3: TGTGCCAGCAGCCTTAGCGGGTACACTGAAGCTTTCTTT. Translated, it gives CASSLSGYTEAFF.

V and J are TRBV19 and TRBJ1-2, with a tentative D call TRBD1 (6 bases). Germline V CDR1 and CDR2: LNHDA, SQIVND (reference sequence). The CDR3 is 13 residues long. V lost 9 bases, J lost 4 bases, and 15 bases lay in between. The CDR3 loop is CASQLRGSYGYTF. The CDR3 bases are TGTGCCAGCCAACTCAGGGGAAGCTATGGCTACACCTTC.

The chain employs TRBV9 and TRBJ2-3, with D possibly matching TRBD2 (6 bases). The V gene lost 4 bases and the J gene lost 6 bases, with 15 bases spanning the gap. CDR1 SGDLS and CDR2 YYNGEE come from the germline V gene. The CDR3 is made up of 14 amino acids. In DNA form, the CDR3 reads TGTGCCAGCAGCCCGCGACTAGTTTGGGATACGCAGTATTTT. It encodes CASSPRLVWDTQYF.

This clonotype is a singleton in its sample. V gene TRBV9 combines with J gene TRBJ2-2; D not resolved. CDR1 SGDLS and CDR2 YYNGEE come from the germline V gene. This CDR3 comprises 15 residues. Trimming stripped 0 bases from V and 5 bases from J, with 11 bases between. This chain's CDR3 is CASSVALESTGELFF. In DNA form, the CDR3 reads TGTGCCAGCAGCGTAGCCCTAGAGAGTACCGGGGAGCTGTTTTTT.

The chain is built from TRBV5-1 and TRBJ2-3; D is perhaps TRBD2 (6 bases). The CDR3 sequence is 15 residues long. The germline gives CDR1 SGHRS, CDR2 YFSETQ. The germline V and J ends were trimmed by 4 bases and 2 bases, with 14 bases remaining between them. The CDR3 protein is CASSTRLGPTDTQYF. As DNA, the CDR3 is TGCGCCAGCAGCACCCGACTAGGGCCCACAGATACGCAGTATTTT.

J is TRBJ1-1 and V is TRBV29-1; 8 nucleotides agree with TRBD1. CDR1 and CDR2 (germline): SQVTM, ANQGSEA. This CDR3 is built from 12 residues. Here the CDR3 DNA reads TGCAGTGCAGGGGGCGGAAACACTGAAGCTTTCTTT. Its translation: CSAGGGNTEAFF.

The J gene is TRBJ2-1, the V gene TRBV12-3 or TRBV12-4, with D maybe TRBD2 (6 bases). The germline V and J ends were trimmed by 6 bases and 7 bases, with 22 bases remaining between them. The CDR3 spans 16 residues. The CDR3: CASSPLRREEGNEQFF. The CDR3 DNA reads as TGTGCCAGCAGCCCATTAAGGCGGGAAGAGGGGAATGAGCAGTTCTTC.

For the CDR3, the DNA is TGTGCCAGCAGCCTACCCCGGTCCCAGGGTGCCCAGTACTTC. Translated: CASSLPRSQGAQYF. The chain couples TRBV7-2 to TRBJ2-5, with D tentatively TRBD1 (5 bases). Germline loops: CDR1 SGHTA, CDR2 FQGNSA. V lost 5 bases and J 9 bases, leaving 19 bases between the germline ends. CDR3 size: 14 residues.

J is TRBJ1-2 and V is TRBV3-1; possible D gene TRBD1, 6 bases. Per germline, CDR1 LGHDT and CDR2 YNNKEL (reference sequence). This CDR3 contains 14 residues. V lost 5 bases and J lost 8, with 18 bases in between. The CDR3 DNA follows: TGTGCCAGCAGCGGAGATGGGGGCGCGGGAGGCTACACCTTC. This encodes CASSGDGGAGGYTF.

This clonotype has more than one count but fewer than ten. The chain combines TRBV5-1 with TRBJ1-1; tentatively, D is TRBD1 (6 bases). This CDR3 has 14 amino acids. The V gene's germline CDR1 is SGHRS and CDR2 YFSETQ. V lost 2 bases to trimming and J lost 2 bases, with 10 bases between them. CDR3 sequence (DNA): TGCGCCAGCAGCTTTGGGGGGGGCAACACTGAAGCTTTCTTT. Translating gives CASSFGGGNTEAFF. Looking up the rest from reference TRBV5-1 and TRBJ1-1 gives the full variable domain: KAGVTQTPRYLIKTRGQQVTLSCSPISGHRSVSWYQQTPGQGLQFLFEYFSETQRNKGNFPGRFSGRQFSNSRSEMNVSTLELGDSALYLCASSFGGGNTEAFFGQGTRLTVV.

The chain has TRBV7-9 and TRBJ1-2; D unclear. The CDR3 runs 11 residues. V lost 7 bases, J lost 0 bases, and 3 bases lay in between. Per germline, CDR1 SEHNR and CDR2 FQNEAQ (reference sequence). Here the CDR3 DNA reads TGTGCCAGCAAGTCTAACTATGGCTACACCTTC. As protein: CASKSNYGYTF. The full variable domain, in which reference TRBV7-9 and TRBJ1-2 provide the parts outside the CDR3, is DTGVSQNPRHKITKRGQNVTFRCDPISEHNRLYWYRQTLGQGPEFLTYFQNEAQLEKSRLLSDRFSAERPKGSFSTLEIQRTEQGDSAMYLCASKSNYGYTFGSGTRLTVV.

The CDR3 region has the DNA TGCGCCAGCAGCTTGACAGATCCTCGGTTGGGAGTTGGGGCCAACGTCCTGACTTTC. Protein: CASSLTDPRLGVGANVLTF. The chain recombines TRBV5-1 with TRBJ2-6; possible D gene TRBD2, 5 bases. The length of the CDR3 is 19 residues. Germline values: CDR1 SGHRS, CDR2 YFSETQ. Trimming shortened V by 1 base and J by 3 bases, and 20 bases separated the two germline ends.

J is TRBJ2-1 and V is TRBV7-9; 11 bases match TRBD2. V was clipped by 10 bases and J by 9 bases; unmatched bases: 11. The CDR3 has 14 amino acids. Germline CDR1 and CDR2: SEHNR and FQNEAQ (reference sequence). CDR3 sequence: CATELAGDDGEQFF. The DNA of the CDR3 is TGTGCCACGGAACTAGCGGGAGACGACGGTGAGCAGTTCTTC.

This clonotype was seen only once. The chain recombines TRBV30 with TRBJ1-5, with a possible D match to TRBD1 (5 bases). Trimming shortened V by 2 bases and J by 4 bases, and 9 bases separated the two germline ends. The CDR3 contains 13 residues. The germline V gene has CDR1 GTSNPN and CDR2 SVGIG (reference sequence). The CDR3 reads CAWSIQGNQPQHF. The DNA of the CDR3 is TGTGCCTGGAGTATTCAGGGTAATCAGCCCCAGCATTTT.

V is TRBV27 and J is TRBJ2-1, with TRBD2 identical over 8 bases. Trimming removed 5 bases from V and 6 bases from J; junction bases left unmatched: 9. CDR3 length: 15 amino acids. CDR1 MNHEY and CDR2 SMNVEV come from the germline V gene (reference sequence). CDR3 region: CASSPLAGMGNEQFF. DNA of the CDR3: TGTGCCAGCAGTCCGTTAGCGGGAATGGGCAATGAGCAGTTCTTC.

Details on this clonotype: One end of the junction does not line up with germline, which may come from a read error. The gene calls are TRBV5-1 and TRBJ2-5; D perhaps matches TRBD2 (5 bases). There are 15 residues in the CDR3. Germline CDR1 is SGHRS and CDR2 is YFSETQ. CDR3 sequence: CASRLGASGWETQYF. CDR3 in DNA: TGCGCCAGCAGGTTGGGAGCGTCGGGTTGGGAGACCCAGTACTTC.

The chain couples TRBV20-1 to TRBJ2-1; 10 bases map to TRBD2. In germline, CDR1 is DFQATT, CDR2 SNEGSKA (reference sequence). Trimming at V came to 0 bases and at J to 7 bases, leaving 12 bases not matched to a gene. The CDR3 is made up of 17 amino acids. The CDR3 sequence is CSARETASGSFRNEQFF. For the CDR3, the DNA is TGCAGTGCTAGAGAGACGGCTAGCGGGAGCTTTAGGAATGAGCAGTTCTTC.